This T cell receptor beta chain was found in a study of cytomegalovirus exposure and HLA in healthy donors. Amplification used 60 Vbeta primers and 13 Jbeta primers. Sequenced by immunoSEQ multiplex PCR; TCRdb stores in-frame clones only, minus some. The data contain some 120,000 clones, under 12% of them singletons. In nominal health when sampled, donors likely had unrecorded immune exposures nonetheless. Broader study findings: A later analysis found TCR association rates differed by HLA locus, highest for DRB1 and lowest for HLA-C. Across donors, sequencing depth was assumed by presence/absence analyses to be roughly uniform.

Trimming took 3 bases from V and 9 from J; bases not matched to a gene: 9. Germline V gives CDR1 SNHLY, CDR2 FYNNEI. This CDR3 is 15 amino acids long. About this clone: The antigen remains undetermined.

The sequence derives from a woman aged 18-29 years in good health and CMV-seropositive. The chain recombines TRBV2 with TRBJ2-1; 9 bases agree with TRBD2. The material sequenced was PBMCs. The CDR3: CASSDLREGQSEQFF. In nucleotides, the CDR3 is TGTGCCAGCAGTGATCTGCGGGAGGGCCAAAGTGAGCAGTTCTTC.